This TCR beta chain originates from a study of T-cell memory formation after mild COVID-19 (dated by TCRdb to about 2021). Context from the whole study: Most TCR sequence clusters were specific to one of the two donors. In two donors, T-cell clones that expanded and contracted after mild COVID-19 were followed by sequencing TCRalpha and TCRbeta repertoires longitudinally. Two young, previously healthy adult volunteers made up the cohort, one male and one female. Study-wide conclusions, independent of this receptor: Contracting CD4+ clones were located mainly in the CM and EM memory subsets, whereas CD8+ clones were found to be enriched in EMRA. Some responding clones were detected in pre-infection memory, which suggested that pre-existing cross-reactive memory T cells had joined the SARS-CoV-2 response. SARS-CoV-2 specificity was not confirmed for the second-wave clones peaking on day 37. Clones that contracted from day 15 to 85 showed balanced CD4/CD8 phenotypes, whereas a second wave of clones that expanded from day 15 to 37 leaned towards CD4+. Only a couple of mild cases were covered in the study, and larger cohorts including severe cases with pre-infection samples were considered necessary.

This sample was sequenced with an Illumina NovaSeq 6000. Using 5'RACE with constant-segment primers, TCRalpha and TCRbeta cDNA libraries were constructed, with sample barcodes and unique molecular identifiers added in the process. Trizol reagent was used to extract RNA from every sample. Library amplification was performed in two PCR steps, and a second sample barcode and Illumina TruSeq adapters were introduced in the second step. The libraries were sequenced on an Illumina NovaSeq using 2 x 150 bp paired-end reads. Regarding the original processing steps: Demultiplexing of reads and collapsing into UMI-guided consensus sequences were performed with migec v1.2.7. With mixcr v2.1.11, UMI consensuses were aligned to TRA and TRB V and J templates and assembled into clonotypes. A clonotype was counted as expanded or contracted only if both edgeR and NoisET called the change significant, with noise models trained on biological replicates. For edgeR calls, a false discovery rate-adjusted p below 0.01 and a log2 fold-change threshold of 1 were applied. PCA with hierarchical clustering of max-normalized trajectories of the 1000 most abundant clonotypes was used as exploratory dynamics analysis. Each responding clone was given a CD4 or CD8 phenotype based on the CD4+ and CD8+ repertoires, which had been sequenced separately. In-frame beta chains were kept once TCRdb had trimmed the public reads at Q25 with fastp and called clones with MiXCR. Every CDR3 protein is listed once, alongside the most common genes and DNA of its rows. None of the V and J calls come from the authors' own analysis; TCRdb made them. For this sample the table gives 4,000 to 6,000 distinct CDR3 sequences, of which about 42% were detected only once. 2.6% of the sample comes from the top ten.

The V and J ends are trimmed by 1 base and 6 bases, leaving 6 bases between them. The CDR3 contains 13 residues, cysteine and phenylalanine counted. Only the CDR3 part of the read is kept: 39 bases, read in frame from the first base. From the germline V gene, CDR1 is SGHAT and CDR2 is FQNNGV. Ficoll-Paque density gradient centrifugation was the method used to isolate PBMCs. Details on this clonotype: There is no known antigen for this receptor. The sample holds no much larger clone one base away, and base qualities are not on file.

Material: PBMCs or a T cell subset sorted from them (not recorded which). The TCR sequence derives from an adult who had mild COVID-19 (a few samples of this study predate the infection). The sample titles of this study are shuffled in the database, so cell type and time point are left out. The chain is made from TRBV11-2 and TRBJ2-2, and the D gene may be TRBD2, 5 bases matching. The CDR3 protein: CASSLVGAGELFF. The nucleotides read TGTGCCAGCAGCTTAGTCGGGGCCGGGGAGCTGTTTTTT. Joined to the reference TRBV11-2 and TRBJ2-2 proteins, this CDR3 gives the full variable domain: EAGVAQSPRYKIIEKRQSVAFWCNPISGHATLYWYQQILGQGPKLLIQFQNNGVVDDSQLPKDRFSAERLKGVDSTLKIQPAKLEDSAVYLCASSLVGAGELFFGEGSRLTVL.